The entry below describes one T cell receptor (beta chain). Antigen unknown. From the RT-PCR reads, TCRdb called clonotypes with MiXCR, one entry per CDR3 protein. The table records 500,000 or so distinct CDR3 sequences, more than 15% of them present only once. These data are taken from a study of response to subunit inactivated influenza vaccine. The study's findings and limits: The authors suggested that few new T cells are recruited per seasonal influenza vaccination.

V lost 6 bases and J lost 0, with 9 bases in between. CDR1 and CDR2 from the germline V gene are DFQATT and SNEGSKA (reference sequence). This CDR3 is 13 amino acids long. The sequence derives from a man aged 50 to 69 who received an inactivated influenza vaccine. The specimen comprised CD4+ T cells sorted from PBMCs, sampled about 23 months after vaccination. This chain connects TRBV20-1 to TRBJ1-5, with D hard to call. CDR3: CSAHGVSNQPQHF. The CDR3 nucleotides read TGCAGTGCCCACGGGGTTAGCAATCAGCCCCAGCATTTT.